This T cell receptor (beta chain) was recorded in a study of OX40 agonist ivuxolimab in advanced cancers. On the study more broadly: Ivuxolimab is an agonistic anti-OX40 (CD134) antibody, and patients were treated with it. Patients were infused with ivuxolimab every 2 weeks at 0.01 to 10 mg/kg.

Concerning this clone: Its target is unknown.

CDR3 length equals 14 residues. Germline CDR1 is KGHSH and CDR2 is LQKENI. V lost 6 bases and J lost 6; bases outside the gene matches: 9. Overall study results and limits: Average numbers of expanded clones were greater in CD8+ T cells than in CD4+.

Assay: immunoSEQ multiplex PCR; the TCRdb copy retains only in-frame clones and omits some. Altogether around 38,000 clones are present, approximately 82% being singletons, with the ten largest covering about 8%. Patients were ineligible given autoimmune disease history or systemic immunosuppression. The sample was CD4+ or CD8+ T cells sorted from blood, taken in a trial of the OX40 agonist ivuxolimab. The receptor was derived from an adult with an advanced solid tumor such as melanoma, head and neck, liver or kidney cancer. The chain joins TRBV18 to TRBJ1-1, with TRBD1 matching over 8 bases. In nucleotides, the CDR3 is TGTGCCAGCTCCCCAGGGACAGGAGTAGCTGAAGCTTTCTTT. Its translation: CASSPGTGVAEAFF.